Listed below are T cell receptor beta chains from one sample, sequenced in a study of CD8 T cells in Susac syndrome. One entry per CDR3 protein, called by TCRdb with MiXCR from the immunoSEQ multiplex PCR reads. The sample gives 200,000 to 250,000 distinct CDR3 sequences, roughly nine tenths of which show up once; around 0.13% is in the top ten. Sequenced: CD8+ T cells from PBMCs. The receptors come from a human donor with multiple sclerosis. The CDR3 runs from the conserved cysteine through the conserved F or W. D genes are given only for firm matches. Clone size, where shown, is once, few, many, or a class for clones that have expanded.

CDR3nt	CDR3aa	abundance	v_gene	j_gene	d_gene
TGTGCCAGTAGTTGGCAGGGGCACTACGAGCAGTACTTC	CASSWQGHYEQYF	.	TRBV19	TRBJ2-7	.
TGTGCCAGCAGCCAATTCGACAGCGGGGAGCTGTTTTTT	CASSQFDSGELFF	once	TRBV3-1	TRBJ2-2	.
TGTGCCAGCAGTGTGGGACTTTCCGAATACAATGAGCAGTTCTTC	CASSVGLSEYNEQFF	.	TRBV6-1	TRBJ2-1	.
TGTGCCAGCAGTCCCCCCACCCCAGAGCGTGAAGCTTTCTTT	CASSPPTPEREAFF	.	TRBV12-3/TRBV12-4	TRBJ1-1	.
TGCGCCAGCAGCTTGGCCCAGGGCGACAATGAGCAGTTCTTC	CASSLAQGDNEQFF	.	TRBV5-1	TRBJ2-1	.
TGTGCCAGCAGCTTGGAGGCTAACTATGGCTACACCTTC	CASSLEANYGYTF	few	TRBV5-6	TRBJ1-2	.
TGTGCCAGTAGTAACCCACTAGCGGACTCCTACGAGCAGTACTTC	CASSNPLADSYEQYF	.	TRBV19	TRBJ2-7	TRBD2
TGTGCCAGCAGTGGGCAGCGGCTTACTACGAACACCGGGGAGCTGTTTTTT	CASSGQRLTTNTGELFF	.	TRBV25-1	TRBJ2-2	.
TGTGCCAGCAGTTTGGGGCTAAAGGGCACTGAAGCTTTCTTT	CASSLGLKGTEAFF	.	TRBV12-3/TRBV12-4	TRBJ1-1	.
TGTGCCAGCAGTGAATGGGCAGTCGGCGGCAACACTGAAGCTTTCTTT	CASSEWAVGGNTEAFF	.	TRBV2	TRBJ1-1	.
TGTGCCAGCAGCTCATTTGGTGGGCAGATCTCCTATAATTCACCCCTCCACTTT	CASSSFGGQISYNSPLHF	.	TRBV7-9	TRBJ1-6	.
TGCAGTGCTAGAGAGAACGCGGGACTCTCCTACAATGAGCAGTTCTTC	CSARENAGLSYNEQFF	.	TRBV20-1	TRBJ2-1	.
TGTGCCAGCAGCTTCCGGGACTTCTCCTACGAGCAGTACTTC	CASSFRDFSYEQYF	.	TRBV7-9	TRBJ2-7	.
TGTGCCAGCAGCTTAGACCCCCGGGCTGGGGCATATCAGCCCCAGCATTTT	CASSLDPRAGAYQPQHF	.	TRBV7-6	TRBJ1-5	.
TGCGCCAGCGCAGGGAGTAAGGACACTGAAGCTTTCTTT	CASAGSKDTEAFF	.	TRBV23-1	TRBJ1-1	.
TGTGCCAGCAGCTTAGGGGCGTTCCTAGCGGGGGGCTCAAGCTCCTACGAGCAGTACTTC	CASSLGAFLAGGSSSYEQYF	.	TRBV7-8	TRBJ2-7	TRBD2
TGTGCCAGCAGCGTAGTAGGGGGTAGTGGAGACACCATATATTTT	CASSVVGGSGDTIYF	.	TRBV9	TRBJ1-3	.
TGTGCCAGCAGTTGGCAGGCGCTGGGCTACGAGCAGTACTTC	CASSWQALGYEQYF	.	TRBV27	TRBJ2-7	.
TGTGCCAGTAGTGTGGCAGGTCCCGGGGCTTTCTTT	CASSVAGPGAFF	.	TRBV19	TRBJ1-1	.
TGTGCCAGCAGCCAAGATCGTGCTTCTGGGTTTACTGGGGCCAACGTCCTGACTTTC	CASSQDRASGFTGANVLTF	.	TRBV4-2	TRBJ2-6	.
TGTGCCAGCAGCTTCTACGTTGCACCCCTCCACTTT	CASSFYVAPLHF	once	TRBV7-2	TRBJ1-6	.
TGCAGCGGTAAGACAGGGGCCCTGAACACTGAAGCTTTCTTT	CSGKTGALNTEAFF	.	TRBV29-1	TRBJ1-1	TRBD1
TGTGCCAGCACCGGGGGGAACACCGGGGAGCTGTTTTTT	CASTGGNTGELFF	.	TRBV6-2/TRBV6-3	TRBJ2-2	.
TGCAGTGCTAGAGATTTCCGGACTACCTACAATGAGCAGTTCTTC	CSARDFRTTYNEQFF	.	TRBV20-1	TRBJ2-1	.
TGCAGCGTTGAAGCGGACCCGGACCATGAGCAGTTCTTC	CSVEADPDHEQFF	.	TRBV29-1	TRBJ2-1	.
TGTGCCAGCAGCTCGTTAGGTGGCTACACCTTC	CASSSLGGYTF	.	TRBV9	TRBJ1-2	.